These 22 T cell receptor beta chains were sequenced from one sample in a study of shared clonotypes between healthy human individuals. The assay was immunoSEQ multiplex PCR, and TCRdb's table has in-frame clones only and misses some. Of a few million clones listed, around 90% are singletons. Sequenced: naive CD4+ T cells sorted from blood. The subset denotes: CD45RA+ positively selected. The receptors come from a man between 18 and 29 years old in good health.

The chain links TRBV6-1 to TRBJ1-5, with a weak D call TRBD1 (5 bases). The CDR3 extends over 13 amino acids. V lost 6 bases and J lost 7, with 13 bases in between. Germline V gene sequence: CDR1 MNHNS, CDR2 SASEGT. This CDR3 reads CASRIDSQQPQHF. CDR3 nucleotide sequence: TGTGCCAGCAGGATTGACAGCCAGCAGCCCCAGCATTTT.

V gene TRBV15 combines with J gene TRBJ2-3; TRBD2 matches at 8 bases. This CDR3 is 16 amino acids long. V gave up 0 bases and J gave up 7 bases; unmatched junction bases: 9. CDR1 and CDR2 (germline): LNHNV, YYDKDF (reference sequence). CDR3 sequence (DNA): TGTGCCACCAGCAGAGACCCCCCTGGTAGCGGGAATACGCAGTATTTT. Protein product: CATSRDPPGSGNTQYF.

The chain recombines TRBV6-6 with TRBJ2-2, with 7 bases matching TRBD1. This CDR3 is 15 amino acids long. The V gene end was trimmed by 5 bases and the J gene end by 4 bases; junction bases not matched to a gene: 7. Germline loops: CDR1 MNHNY, CDR2 SVGAGI (reference sequence). The CDR3 DNA reads as TGTGCCAGCAGTATTCGGGACAGCCCCACCGGGGAGCTGTTTTTT. Translated, it gives CASSIRDSPTGELFF.

The J gene is TRBJ1-2, the V gene TRBV6-1; the match to TRBD1 covers 8 bases. This CDR3 has 13 residues. Trimming removed 5 bases from V and 7 bases from J; junction bases left unmatched: 6. Looked up from germline, CDR1 is MNHNS and CDR2 is SASEGT. CDR3 residues: CASSRTGQAGYTF. The CDR3 nucleotides read TGTGCCAGCAGTCGGACAGGGCAAGCTGGCTACACCTTC.

The chain carries TRBV5-1 and TRBJ2-5; 10 bases are shared with TRBD2. This CDR3 contains 18 residues. The V gene's germline CDR1 is SGHRS and CDR2 YFSETQ. With 1 base clipped from V and 5 bases from J, the junction kept 14 bases outside the gene matches. The CDR3 region is CASSLFGSSGREVETQYF. CDR3 sequence (DNA): TGCGCCAGCAGCTTGTTTGGGTCTAGCGGGAGAGAAGTGGAGACCCAGTACTTC.

This rearrangement joins TRBV5-6 to TRBJ1-2, with D unresolved. The CDR3 loop spans 15 amino acids. Germline V CDR1 and CDR2: SGHDT, YYEEEE. Trimming pared 1 base from V and 5 bases from J, leaving 15 bases between. CDR3 residues: CASSLTAISGYGYTF. CDR3 sequence (DNA): TGTGCCAGCAGCTTGACAGCGATATCTGGATATGGCTACACCTTC.

The chain is built from TRBV6-5 and TRBJ1-1; TRBD1 is a possible D gene (6 bases). The V end was cut by 3 bases, the J end by 1 base, with 15 bases between. CDR1 is MNHEY, CDR2 SVGAGI, per germline. This CDR3 comprises 16 residues. The CDR3 loop reads CASSYLGGHANTEAFF. For the CDR3, the DNA is TGTGCCAGCAGTTATCTGGGGGGGCATGCGAACACTGAAGCTTTCTTT.

This chain connects TRBV14 to TRBJ2-7; 11 nucleotides agree with TRBD1. The CDR3 length is 15 residues. Germline trimming cut 4 bases from V and 8 bases from J; bases unmatched to any gene: 10. The V gene's germline CDR1 is SGHDN and CDR2 FVKESK. CDR3 in amino acids: CASSPTGTGGIQQYF. CDR3 sequence (DNA): TGTGCCAGCAGCCCGACCGGGACAGGGGGTATCCAGCAGTACTTC.

Concerning this clone: The same CDR3 also results from other DNA sequences found in this sample. This chain uses TRBV7-2 with TRBJ2-7; 8 bases match TRBD1. Losses at the gene ends were 5 bases for V and 6 bases for J; bases not matched to a gene: 6. CDR3 length equals 13 residues. Germline CDR1 reads SGHTA; CDR2 reads FQGNSA. This chain's CDR3 is CASSLGQGGEQYF. CDR3 nucleotides: TGTGCCAGCAGCCTCGGACAGGGTGGCGAGCAGTACTTC. The variable domain in full, completed from reference TRBV7-2 and TRBJ2-7, reads GAGVSQSPSNKVTEKGKDVELRCDPISGHTALYWYRQSLGQGLEFLIYFQGNSAPDKSGLPSDRFSAERTGGSVSTLTIQRTQQEDSAVYLCASSLGQGGEQYFGPGTRLTVT.

This clone was picked up a small number of times. The identical CDR3 is also encoded by other nucleotide sequences in the sample. V is TRBV2 and J is TRBJ2-5; D gene ambiguous. Trimming cost V 5 bases and J 5 bases, with 3 bases left between them. Germline V gene lookup returns CDR1 SNHLY and CDR2 FYNNEI. The length of the CDR3 is 10 residues. The CDR3 sequence: CASSRETQYF. DNA of the CDR3: TGTGCCAGCAGTAGGGAGACCCAGTACTTC.

The chain joins TRBV7-9 to TRBJ1-4; D possibly corresponds to TRBD1 (5 bases). The CDR3 totals 15 residues. V was clipped by 5 bases and J by 0 bases, with 10 bases between them. Looked up from germline, CDR1 is SEHNR and CDR2 is FQNEAQ (reference sequence). DNA for the CDR3: TGTGCCAGCAGCCCGGGACCTCCAACTAATGAAAAACTGTTTTTT. Encoded protein: CASSPGPPTNEKLFF.

The rearrangement uses TRBV6-6 and TRBJ1-2; D may be TRBD1 (5 bases). The germline V gene encodes CDR1 MNHNY and CDR2 SVGAGI (reference sequence). CDR3 size: 15 residues. V shed 2 bases and J shed 2 bases, with 12 bases lying between them. CDR3 nucleotides: TGTGCCAGCAGTTACGAATCGACAGAGAACTATGGCTACACCTTC. This encodes CASSYESTENYGYTF.

The chain uses TRBV5-1 and TRBJ1-6; 9 nucleotides line up with TRBD1. There are 17 residues in the CDR3. In germline, CDR1 is SGHRS, CDR2 YFSETQ. With 4 bases clipped from V and 8 bases from J, the junction kept 13 bases outside the gene matches. The CDR3 spells CASSRDRAPTRDSPLHF. The CDR3, as DNA: TGCGCCAGCAGCAGGGACAGGGCCCCCACAAGGGATTCACCCCTCCACTTT.

This chain links TRBV28 with TRBJ2-1; TRBD2 agrees at 14 bases. V was clipped by 2 bases and J by 2 bases; unmatched bases: 5. The CDR3 covers 18 residues. Germline CDR1 is MDHEN and CDR2 is SYDVKM. The CDR3: CASSLPLTSGGAYNEQFF. CDR3 nucleotide sequence: TGTGCCAGCAGTTTACCCCTGACTAGCGGGGGGGCCTACAATGAGCAGTTCTTC. The full variable domain, its missing parts supplied by reference TRBV28 and TRBJ2-1, is DVKVTQSSRYLVKRTGEKVFLECVQDMDHENMFWYRQDPGLGLRLIYFSYDVKMKEKGDIPEGYSVSREKKERFSLILESASTNQTSMYLCASSLPLTSGGAYNEQFFGPGTRLTVL.

The V gene is TRBV28, the J gene TRBJ2-7, with TRBD2 matching 7 bases. Germline CDR1 MDHEN, CDR2 SYDVKM. With 6 bases clipped from V and 2 bases from J, the junction kept 7 bases outside the gene matches. The CDR3 length is 14 residues. As DNA, the CDR3 is TGTGCCAGCAGCTCGCCGGGACTAACCTACGAGCAGTACTTC. It encodes CASSSPGLTYEQYF.

The rearrangement joins TRBV2 to TRBJ2-7; D may be TRBD1 (5 bases). CDR1 and CDR2 (germline): SNHLY, FYNNEI. The CDR3 loop spans 14 amino acids. V gave up 6 bases and J gave up 7 bases, with 19 bases separating them. The CDR3 region is CASSKDPGFGEQYF. The CDR3 bases are TGTGCCAGCAGCAAGGACCCAGGGTTTGGGGAGCAGTACTTC.

This chain's CDR3 is CASSLAGVSTDTQYF. The CDR3 DNA reads TGTGCCAGCAGCTTAGCGGGGGTGAGCACAGATACGCAGTATTTT. The chain is built from TRBV11-1 and TRBJ2-3; D might be TRBD1 or TRBD2, each matching 5 bases. The germline gives CDR1 SGHAT, CDR2 FQDESV (reference sequence). Deletions cut 0 bases from V and 0 bases from J, with 7 bases between. The CDR3 is 15 amino acids.

The chain has TRBV25-1 and TRBJ2-5, with 11 nucleotides matching TRBD1. Germline loops: CDR1 MGHDK, CDR2 SYGVNS. J gave up 9 bases and V 4 bases, and 10 bases lay outside the gene matches. The CDR3 has 15 amino acids. This CDR3 is CASSGGTGGVAAQYF. The CDR3 DNA reads TGTGCCAGCAGTGGGGGGACAGGGGGAGTGGCGGCCCAGTACTTC. The full variable domain, rest sourced from reference TRBV25-1 and TRBJ2-5, is EADIYQTPRYLVIGTGKKITLECSQTMGHDKMYWYQQDPGMELHLIHYSYGVNSTEKGDLSSESTVSRIRTEHFPLTLESARPSHTSQYLCASSGGTGGVAAQYFGPGTRLLVL.

J is TRBJ2-5 and V is TRBV5-6; 8 bases line up with TRBD1. V trimming: 4 bases; J trimming: 4 bases; junction bases outside the gene matches: 3. Germline V gives CDR1 SGHDT, CDR2 YYEEEE. The CDR3 is 13 residues long. The CDR3 DNA follows: TGTGCCAGCAGCCTACAGGGGGGAGAGACCCAGTACTTC. It specifies CASSLQGGETQYF.

With respect to this clone: This same CDR3 is encoded by further DNA sequences in the sample. The rearrangement joins TRBV30 to TRBJ1-1; TRBD1 matches 9 bases. The germline gives CDR1 GTSNPN, CDR2 SVGIG (reference sequence). V was clipped by 3 bases and J by 5 bases; unmatched bases: 4. The CDR3 sequence is 13 residues long. The CDR3 nucleotides read TGTGCCTGGAGCCGGGACAGGGTTACTGAAGCTTTCTTT. This translates into CAWSRDRVTEAFF.

The chain employs TRBV12-5 and TRBJ2-6; no firm D call. Looked up from germline, CDR1 is LGHNT and CDR2 is FRNRAP. The CDR3 has 17 residues. V was pared by 0 bases and J by 1 base, with 10 bases between. The CDR3: CASGLVLSRSGANVLTF. The CDR3 DNA reads TGTGCTAGTGGTTTGGTACTGTCACGGTCTGGGGCCAACGTCCTGACTTTC.

CDR3: CSEIRRGEQFF. CDR3 coding DNA: TGCAGTGAAATCCGGAGGGGAGAGCAGTTCTTC. The chain couples TRBV20-1 to TRBJ2-1; D may be TRBD2 (6 bases). The CDR3 runs 11 residues. V was cut by 7 bases and J by 10 bases, with 14 bases left in between. Germline assignment: CDR1 DFQATT and CDR2 SNEGSKA (reference sequence).